A single sample is the source of the 18 T cell receptor beta chains below, sequenced in a study of CD8 T cells in ankylosing spondylitis (dated by TCRdb to about 2017). The library was prepared using 5' RACE. Sequencing relied on an Illumina HiSeq 2500. TCRdb reran the public reads through fastp at Q25 and MiXCR, keeping productive beta chains. Rows are combined by CDR3 protein, so each entry shows the most common genes and DNA. Counted in this sample were some 140,000 distinct CDR3 sequences; more than 9.5% of them appeared once. Clones ranked in the top ten supply 4.1% of the sample. Sequencing was performed on blood, either unsorted or a sorted T cell fraction (not recorded which). These TCRs come from a female donor with ankylosing spondylitis or in good health (not recorded which).

This clonotype was recorded many times. The V and J genes are TRBV5-1 and TRBJ1-5, with a weak D call TRBD1 (6 bases). Between the trimmed V and J ends, which lost 1 base and 4 bases, there was a span of 12 bases. This CDR3 spans 15 amino acids. CDR1 and CDR2 from the germline V gene are SGHRS and YFSETQ. The chain's CDR3 is CASSLLGADNQPQHF. The CDR3 nucleotides are TGCGCCAGCAGCTTGCTGGGGGCAGATAATCAGCCCCAGCATTTT.

In its sample, this clonotype was seen a few times. The chain employs TRBV2 and TRBJ2-2; TRBD1 agrees at 7 bases. The V gene's germline CDR1 is SNHLY and CDR2 FYNNEI. J gave up 0 bases and V 8 bases, and 3 bases lay outside the gene matches. The CDR3 is made up of 14 amino acids. CDR3 DNA sequence: TGTGCCAGCGACGGGACAGCGAACACCGGGGAGCTGTTTTTT. Amino acids: CASDGTANTGELFF.

In its sample, this clonotype was seen many times. The chain links TRBV24-1 to TRBJ2-1, with D perhaps matching TRBD1 (8 bases). The CDR3 is 12 residues long. CDR1 and CDR2 (germline): KGHDR, SFDVKD. Deletions cut 9 bases from V and 9 bases from J, with 14 bases between. Here the CDR3 DNA reads TGTGCCACCGAAAACAGGGGGGGTGAGCAGTTCTTC. It yields the protein CATENRGGEQFF.

This clonotype was picked up many times. The CDR3 is CASSVGGSGRYNEQFF. CDR3 coding DNA: TGCGCCAGCAGCGTAGGAGGTAGCGGGAGATACAATGAGCAGTTCTTC. The chain is built from TRBV10-1 and TRBJ2-1, with 9 bases matching TRBD2. CDR1 and CDR2 (germline): WNHNN, SYGVQD (reference sequence). The V gene end was trimmed by 6 bases and the J gene end by 4 bases; junction bases not matched to a gene: 10. The CDR3 covers 16 residues.

The table lists this clonotype with a few counts. V usage is TRBV14 and J usage is TRBJ1-6; no clear D. Trimming shortened V by 0 bases and J by 9 bases, and 3 bases separated the two germline ends. CDR1 is SGHDN, CDR2 FVKESK, per germline. The CDR3 covers 12 residues. CDR3 region: CASSQDLSPLHF. In nucleotides, the CDR3 is TGTGCCAGCAGCCAAGATCTTTCACCCCTCCACTTT.

The table lists this clonotype with many counts. The chain combines TRBV3-1 with TRBJ2-7, with a tentative D call TRBD1 (7 bases). Germline lookup yields CDR1 LGHDT and CDR2 YNNKEL (reference sequence). V lost 8 bases to trimming and J lost 5 bases, with 16 bases between them. The CDR3 spans 13 residues. CDR3 nucleotide sequence: TGTGCCAGCGAATCAGGGGGGATGAACGAGCAGTACTTC. Residues: CASESGGMNEQYF.

This clonotype was detected ten times or more. The V gene is TRBV20-1, the J gene TRBJ1-2; D possibly corresponds to TRBD1 (6 bases). The germline gives CDR1 DFQATT, CDR2 SNEGSKA (reference sequence). Trimming pared 0 bases from V and 4 bases from J, leaving 15 bases between. The CDR3 is made up of 15 amino acids. DNA for the CDR3: TGCAGTGCTAGAGAGGGGGGGCCCGAGCTCTATGGCTACACCTTC. This sequence encodes CSAREGGPELYGYTF.

This clonotype occurred many times. The rearrangement uses TRBV5-1 and TRBJ2-1, with TRBD2 as a possible D gene (6 bases). Trimming took 1 base from V and 0 from J, leaving 8 bases between them. The CDR3 has 15 amino acids. Germline V gene data show CDR1 as SGHRS and CDR2 as YFSETQ. For the CDR3, the DNA is TGCGCCAGCAGCTTGTTGGGGGGCTCCTACAATGAGCAGTTCTTC. Amino acid sequence: CASSLLGGSYNEQFF. Supplemented by reference TRBV5-1 and TRBJ2-1, the full variable domain reads KAGVTQTPRYLIKTRGQQVTLSCSPISGHRSVSWYQQTPGQGLQFLFEYFSETQRNKGNFPGRFSGRQFSNSRSEMNVSTLELGDSALYLCASSLLGGSYNEQFFGPGTRLTVL.

The chain's CDR3 is CSARDVGLANNEQFF. CDR3 DNA: TGCAGTGCTAGAGATGTAGGACTAGCCAACAATGAGCAGTTCTTC. J is TRBJ2-1 and V is TRBV20-1, with 8 bases matching TRBD2. Germline CDR1 DFQATT, CDR2 SNEGSKA (reference sequence). This CDR3 region has 15 residues. With V trimmed by 0 bases and J by 5 bases, 6 bases remained unmatched.

V is TRBV19 and J is TRBJ2-3; the D is unclear. This CDR3 contains 16 residues. In germline, CDR1 is LNHDA, CDR2 SQIVND (reference sequence). V dropped 4 bases and J dropped 2 bases, with 16 bases sitting between them. CDR3 sequence: CASSTILRISTDTQYF. The CDR3 nucleotides are TGTGCCAGTAGTACCATCCTAAGGATTTCCACAGATACGCAGTATTTT.

At least ten counts were recorded for this clonotype. The chain carries TRBV30 and TRBJ2-1, with D tentatively TRBD2 (5 bases). The ends were cut back, 4 bases at V and 13 bases at J, with 14 bases in the middle. Germline V lookup: CDR1 GTSNPN, CDR2 SVGIG (reference sequence). The length of the CDR3 is 11 residues. CDR3 region: CAWNEDPGQFF. The CDR3 nucleotides read TGTGCCTGGAATGAGGACCCGGGACAGTTCTTC.

Ten or more counts support this clonotype. The rearrangement links TRBV6-2 or TRBV6-3 to TRBJ2-7; D perhaps matches TRBD1 (6 bases). V dropped 2 bases and J dropped 6 bases, with 8 bases sitting between them. Germline loops: CDR1 MNHEY, CDR2 SVGEGT. The CDR3 is made up of 12 amino acids. CDR3 bases: TGTGCCAGCAGTTACCCCAGGGGCGAGCAGTACTTC. It specifies CASSYPRGEQYF.

In this sample, this clonotype turned up many times. V and J are TRBV2 and TRBJ1-1; D is perhaps TRBD1 (6 bases). In germline, CDR1 is SNHLY, CDR2 FYNNEI. The CDR3 has 14 amino acids. V was trimmed by 7 bases and J by 4 bases, leaving 16 bases between them. The CDR3 bases are TGTGCCAGCACCCAGGACGGGGGGCTCACTGAAGCTTTCTTT. Its translation is CASTQDGGLTEAFF.

There are many counts of this clonotype. J is TRBJ2-1 and V is TRBV6-1, with D possibly TRBD2 on 5 matching bases. The V end was cut by 4 bases, the J end by 7 bases, with 14 bases between. The CDR3 loop spans 14 amino acids. CDR1 is MNHNS, CDR2 SASEGT, per germline. In DNA, the CDR3 is TGTGCCAGCAGTGTTGATAGCAGGAGGAATGAGCAGTTCTTC. Translated: CASSVDSRRNEQFF.

This clonotype was picked up a small number of times. The chain joins TRBV29-1 to TRBJ1-1, with D possibly being TRBD1 (6 bases). CDR1 is SQVTM and CDR2 is ANQGSEA in the germline V gene. The V end lost 3 bases, the J end lost 1 base, and 9 bases lay between the germline ends. The CDR3 spans 13 residues. CDR3 DNA sequence: TGCAGCGTTGAGGAACAGGGGAACACTGAAGCTTTCTTT. It encodes CSVEEQGNTEAFF.

The chain couples TRBV2 to TRBJ2-2; D unclear. The CDR3 is made up of 13 amino acids. CDR1 is SNHLY, CDR2 FYNNEI, per germline. V was trimmed by 8 bases and J by 4 bases, leaving 11 bases between them. CDR3 sequence: CASSTAVTGELFF. The CDR3 coding sequence is TGTGCCAGCTCCACGGCGGTCACCGGGGAGCTGTTTTTT.

Many counts were recorded for this clonotype. The genes are TRBV20-1 and TRBJ1-1, with a weak D call TRBD1 (6 bases). Trimming removed 3 bases from V and 4 bases from J, with 15 bases in between. The CDR3 extends over 14 amino acids. Germline V gives CDR1 DFQATT, CDR2 SNEGSKA (reference sequence). The CDR3 bases are TGCAGTGCTAGCTTGGGGGGGGCGTCCACTGAAGCTTTCTTT. Translated: CSASLGGASTEAFF.

The sample holds a few counts of this clonotype. This chain uses TRBV19 with TRBJ2-1; the match to TRBD2 covers 11 bases. With 0 bases clipped from V and 4 bases from J, the junction kept 5 bases outside the gene matches. Germline CDR1 reads LNHDA; CDR2 reads SQIVND (reference sequence). The CDR3 consists of 17 residues. DNA for the CDR3: TGTGCCAGTAGTATAGATAGGTGGACTAGCGGGTACAATGAGCAGTTCTTC. This sequence encodes CASSIDRWTSGYNEQFF.